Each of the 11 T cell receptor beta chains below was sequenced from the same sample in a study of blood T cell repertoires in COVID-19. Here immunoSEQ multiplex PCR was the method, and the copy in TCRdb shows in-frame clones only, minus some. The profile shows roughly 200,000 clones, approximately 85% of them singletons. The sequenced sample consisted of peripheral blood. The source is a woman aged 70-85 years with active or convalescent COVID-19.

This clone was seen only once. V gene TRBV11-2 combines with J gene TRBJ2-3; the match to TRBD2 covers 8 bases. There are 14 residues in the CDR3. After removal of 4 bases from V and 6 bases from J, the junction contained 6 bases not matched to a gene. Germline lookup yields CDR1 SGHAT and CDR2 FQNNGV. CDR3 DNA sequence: TGTGCCAGCAGCTACACTAGCGGCCGGGATACGCAGTATTTT. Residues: CASSYTSGRDTQYF.

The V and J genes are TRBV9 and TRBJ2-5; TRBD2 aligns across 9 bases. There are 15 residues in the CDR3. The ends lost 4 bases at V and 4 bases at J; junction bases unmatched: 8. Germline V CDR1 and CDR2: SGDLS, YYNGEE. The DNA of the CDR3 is TGTGCCAGCAGCCCGGGACTAGCAAAAGGAGAGACCCAGTACTTC. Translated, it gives CASSPGLAKGETQYF.

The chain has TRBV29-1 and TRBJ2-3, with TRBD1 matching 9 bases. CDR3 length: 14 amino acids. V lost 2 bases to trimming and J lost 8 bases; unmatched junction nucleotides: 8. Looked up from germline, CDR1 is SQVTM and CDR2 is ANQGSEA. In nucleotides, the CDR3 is TGCAGCGTTGAAAGCTGGGACAGGGATGGTACGCAGTATTTT. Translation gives CSVESWDRDGTQYF.

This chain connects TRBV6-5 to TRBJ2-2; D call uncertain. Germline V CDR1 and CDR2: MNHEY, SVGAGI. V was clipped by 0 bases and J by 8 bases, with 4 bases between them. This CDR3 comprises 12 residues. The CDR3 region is CASSYSTGELFF. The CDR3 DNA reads TGTGCCAGCAGTTACTCGACTGGGGAGCTGTTTTTT.

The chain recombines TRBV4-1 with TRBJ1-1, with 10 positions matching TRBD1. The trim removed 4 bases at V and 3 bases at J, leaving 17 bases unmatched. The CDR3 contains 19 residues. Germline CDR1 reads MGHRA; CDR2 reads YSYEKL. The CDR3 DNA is TGCGCCAGCAGCCGCGCGGACAGGGGGTCGGCTATCGGGTACACTGAAGCTTTCTTT. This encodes CASSRADRGSAIGYTEAFF.

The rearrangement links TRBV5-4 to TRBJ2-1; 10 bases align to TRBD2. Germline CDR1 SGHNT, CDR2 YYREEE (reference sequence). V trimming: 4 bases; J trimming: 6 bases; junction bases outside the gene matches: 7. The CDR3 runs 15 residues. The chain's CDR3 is CASSPPSGRGNEQFF. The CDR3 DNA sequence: TGTGCCAGCAGCCCCCCTAGCGGGAGAGGCAATGAGCAGTTCTTC.

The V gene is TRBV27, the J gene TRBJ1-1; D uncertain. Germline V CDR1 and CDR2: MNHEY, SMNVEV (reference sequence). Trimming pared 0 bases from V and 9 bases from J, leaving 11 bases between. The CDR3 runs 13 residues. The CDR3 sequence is CASSLSRTEKAFF. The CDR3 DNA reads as TGTGCCAGCAGTTTATCGAGAACTGAGAAAGCTTTCTTT.

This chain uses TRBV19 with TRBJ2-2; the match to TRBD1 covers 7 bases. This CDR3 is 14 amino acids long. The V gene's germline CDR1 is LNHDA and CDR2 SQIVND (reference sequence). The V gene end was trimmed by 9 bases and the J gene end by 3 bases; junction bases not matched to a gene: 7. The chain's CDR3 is CARKGQAYTGELFF. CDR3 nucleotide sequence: TGTGCCAGGAAAGGACAGGCATACACCGGGGAGCTGTTTTTT.

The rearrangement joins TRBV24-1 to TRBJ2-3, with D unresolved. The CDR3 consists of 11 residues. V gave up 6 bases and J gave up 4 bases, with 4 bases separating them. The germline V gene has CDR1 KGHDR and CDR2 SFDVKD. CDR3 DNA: TGTGCCACCAGTTCAGCAGATACGCAGTATTTT. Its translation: CATSSADTQYF.

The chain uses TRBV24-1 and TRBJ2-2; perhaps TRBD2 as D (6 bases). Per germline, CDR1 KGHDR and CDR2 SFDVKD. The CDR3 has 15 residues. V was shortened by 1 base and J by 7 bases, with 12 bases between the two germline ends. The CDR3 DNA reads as TGTGCCACCAGTGATTTAACTAGCAGGAACGGGGAGCTGTTTTTT. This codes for CATSDLTSRNGELFF.

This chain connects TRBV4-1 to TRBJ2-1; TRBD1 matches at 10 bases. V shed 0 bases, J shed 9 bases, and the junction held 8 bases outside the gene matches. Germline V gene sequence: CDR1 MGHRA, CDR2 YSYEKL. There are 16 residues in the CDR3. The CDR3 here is CASSQEGGDRGPEQFF. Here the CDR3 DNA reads TGCGCCAGCAGCCAAGAAGGAGGGGACAGGGGTCCTGAGCAGTTCTTC.